The sequence of this T cell receptor (beta chain) was determined in a study of shared clonotypes between healthy human individuals. Repertoires were generated with immunoSEQ multiplex PCR, while TCRdb's copy carries only in-frame clones and drops some. The sample has 2 million to 2.5 million clones, approximately 93% seen once. The clonotype comes from a man aged 18-30 years in good health. Some clones in this sample may be carry-over from other donors' samples. Sequencing input: naive CD4+ T cells from PBMCs. Subset denoted: CD45RA+ positively selected.

CDR3 DNA: TGTGCCACCAGCCCCGCTAACGGGGCCAACGTCCTGACTTTC. Residues: CATSPANGANVLTF. The chain has TRBV15 and TRBJ2-6, with D unresolved. The CDR3 sequence is 14 residues long. Germline V gene sequence: CDR1 LNHNV, CDR2 YYDKDF (reference sequence). Between the trimmed V and J ends, which lost 5 bases and 4 bases, there was a span of 9 bases.